The 20 T cell receptor beta chains reported below all come from one sample, sequenced in a study of neurological immune-mediated disorders. TCRdb fed the 5' RACE reads into MiXCR, producing one record per CDR3 protein. The sample contains around 31,000 distinct CDR3 sequences, around 4% of which appear only once. Sequencing was performed on CD4+ T cells from blood. These receptors were collected from a woman between 40 and 55 years old in good health.

This clonotype was counted ten times or more. The V and J genes are TRBV6-5 and TRBJ1-1; maybe TRBD1 (5 bases). Germline V gene lookup returns CDR1 MNHEY and CDR2 SVGAGI. The CDR3 has 14 amino acids. For the CDR3, the DNA is TGTATGAGCAGGGAAACCCGACTGAACACTGAAGCTTTCTTT. Protein: CMSRETRLNTEAFF.

This clonotype was seen ten or more times. The V and J genes are TRBV4-1 and TRBJ2-5; weak D call: TRBD1 (6 bases). This CDR3 has 16 amino acids. Germline V gives CDR1 MGHRA, CDR2 YSYEKL. V was cut by 1 base and J by 2 bases, with 14 bases left in between. The CDR3 bases are TGCGCCAGCAGCCAAGTTAGAGGACAGACTCAAGAGACCCAGTACTTC. It is translated as CASSQVRGQTQETQYF.

This clonotype was observed at least ten times. The chain recombines TRBV7-2 with TRBJ2-2; possible D gene TRBD2, 6 bases. This CDR3 comprises 16 residues. Trimming removed 0 bases at V and 6 bases at J, with 14 bases between. Germline assignment: CDR1 SGHTA and CDR2 FQGNSA. The CDR3, as DNA: TGTGCCAGCAGCTTAGCTTCGGGGGAGGTCCCCGGGGAGCTGTTTTTT. It is translated as CASSLASGEVPGELFF. The variable domain in full, completed from reference TRBV7-2 and TRBJ2-2, reads GAGVSQSPSNKVTEKGKDVELRCDPISGHTALYWYRQSLGQGLEFLIYFQGNSAPDKSGLPSDRFSAERTGGSVSTLTIQRTQQEDSAVYLCASSLASGEVPGELFFGEGSRLTVL.

About this clonotype itself: A read error may produce the germline difference seen at one junction end. The chain combines TRBV5-1 with TRBJ2-2, with 7 bases matching TRBD2. CDR3 length: 15 residues. CDR1 and CDR2 from the germline V gene are SGHRS and YFSETQ. The chain's CDR3 is CASVYRDYTSGVLFF. The CDR3 nucleotides are TGCGCCAGCGTCTACCGGGACTATACGTCTGGGGTGCTGTTTTTT.

This clonotype was found many times. The chain combines TRBV10-2 with TRBJ2-7; a possible D gene is TRBD1 (5 bases). Per the germline V gene, CDR1 is WSHSY and CDR2 is SAAADI. The CDR3 runs 15 residues. The V end was cut by 2 bases, the J end by 7 bases, with 18 bases between. The CDR3 DNA reads TGCGCCAGCAGTGAGGTAGGGGCCCGAAGGTTTGAGCAGTACTTC. Encoded protein: CASSEVGARRFEQYF.

In this sample, this clonotype turned up many times. The chain has TRBV20-1 and TRBJ2-7, with D possibly being TRBD2 (6 bases). The germline CDR1 and CDR2 sequences are DFQATT and SNEGSKA (reference sequence). The CDR3 totals 13 residues. The V end was cut by 4 bases, the J end by 4 bases, with 14 bases between. The CDR3: CSAIGRDPYEQYF. The CDR3 DNA reads as TGCAGTGCTATCGGGCGGGACCCTTACGAGCAGTACTTC.

This clonotype has at least ten counts. The CDR3 is CASRPRGDQPQHF. The CDR3 DNA reads as TGTGCCAGCAGGCCTAGGGGTGATCAGCCCCAGCATTTT. V gene TRBV6-2 or TRBV6-3 combines with J gene TRBJ1-5; tentative D call: TRBD1 (5 bases). In germline, CDR1 is MNHEY, CDR2 SVGEGT. This CDR3 comprises 13 residues. Trimming shortened V by 6 bases and J by 5 bases, and 11 bases separated the two germline ends.

This clonotype showed up many times. This chain links TRBV5-1 with TRBJ2-1, with 13 positions matching TRBD2. This CDR3 is built from 17 residues. Germline V lookup: CDR1 SGHRS, CDR2 YFSETQ. V gave up 3 bases and J gave up 6 bases; unmatched junction bases: 9. In DNA form, the CDR3 reads TGCGCCAGCAGCTCGTTAAAGGGACTAGCGGGGCCCAATGAGCAGTTCTTC. This gives the protein CASSSLKGLAGPNEQFF. Together with reference TRBV5-1 and TRBJ2-1, the CDR3 gives the full variable domain: KAGVTQTPRYLIKTRGQQVTLSCSPISGHRSVSWYQQTPGQGLQFLFEYFSETQRNKGNFPGRFSGRQFSNSRSEMNVSTLELGDSALYLCASSSLKGLAGPNEQFFGPGTRLTVL.

This clonotype was counted at least ten times. The chain has TRBV7-6 and TRBJ2-7; TRBD2 agrees at 11 bases. Trimming cost V 5 bases and J 2 bases; bases outside gene matches: 5. The germline V gene has CDR1 SGHVS and CDR2 FNYEAQ. This CDR3 has 15 amino acids. The DNA for the CDR3 is TGTGCCAGCAGCAATCTAGCGGGGGGTACCTACGAGCAGTACTTC. It encodes CASSNLAGGTYEQYF.

This clonotype came up many times. This chain's CDR3 is CASRETLTGSSYNSPLHF. The CDR3 nucleotides read TGTGCCAGCAGGGAAACTTTAACAGGGAGCTCCTATAATTCACCCCTCCACTTT. The chain has TRBV6-1 and TRBJ1-6, with a tentative D call TRBD1 (6 bases). Germline lookup yields CDR1 MNHNS and CDR2 SASEGT. V lost 6 bases and J 0 bases, leaving 18 bases between the germline ends. This CDR3 spans 18 amino acids.

This clonotype was observed a few times. The chain joins TRBV12-3 or TRBV12-4 to TRBJ1-4; D gene uncertain. V shed 2 bases and J shed 8 bases, with 12 bases lying between them. The length of the CDR3 is 14 residues. Here the CDR3 reads CASSLKAYREKLFF. CDR3 bases: TGTGCCAGCAGTTTAAAGGCTTACCGGGAAAAACTGTTTTTT.

This clonotype was seen repeatedly, ten times or more. The chain links TRBV20-1 to TRBJ1-4, with D possibly being TRBD1 (5 bases). Trimming took 3 bases from V and 0 from J, leaving 17 bases between them. Germline V gene data show CDR1 as DFQATT and CDR2 as SNEGSKA (reference sequence). This CDR3 spans 17 amino acids. CDR3 in amino acids: CSARPIGVGATNEKLFF. The CDR3 nucleotides are TGCAGTGCTAGGCCAATAGGGGTGGGGGCAACTAATGAAAAACTGTTTTTT.

This clonotype occurred many times. The chain uses TRBV20-1 and TRBJ2-1, with D possibly matching TRBD2 (6 bases). Germline loops: CDR1 DFQATT, CDR2 SNEGSKA (reference sequence). Trimming removed 1 base from V and 7 bases from J, with 14 bases in between. CDR3 size: 14 residues. This CDR3 is CSARGSGESNEQFF. The CDR3 DNA reads TGCAGTGCTAGAGGTTCGGGGGAATCGAATGAGCAGTTCTTC.

This clonotype was seen repeatedly, ten times or more. This rearrangement joins TRBV12-3 or TRBV12-4 to TRBJ2-1, with TRBD2 matching over 7 bases. J was trimmed by 5 bases and V by 7 bases; bases with no gene match: 8. The CDR3 loop spans 14 amino acids. CDR3 nucleotide sequence: TGTGCCAGCACCCCTAGGCGGGAGAACAATGAGCAGTTCTTC. This encodes CASTPRRENNEQFF.

This clonotype has a count of ten or more. The rearrangement links TRBV5-5 to TRBJ1-1; 8 bases map to TRBD1. V lost 5 bases and J lost 4; bases outside the gene matches: 10. CDR3 length equals 15 residues. Germline V gene sequence: CDR1 SGHKS, CDR2 YYEKEE (reference sequence). DNA of the CDR3: TGTGCCAGCAGTCTAGACAGGGGTTTAATCACTGAAGCTTTCTTT. Its translation: CASSLDRGLITEAFF. Combining the CDR3 with reference TRBV5-5 and TRBJ1-1 gives the whole variable domain DAGVTQSPTHLIKTRGQQVTLRCSPISGHKSVSWYQQVLGQGPQFIFQYYEKEERGRGNFPDRFSARQFPNYSSELNVNALLLGDSALYLCASSLDRGLITEAFFGQGTRLTVV.

This clonotype was picked up a small number of times. The rearrangement uses TRBV7-9 and TRBJ2-7; D perhaps matches TRBD1 (5 bases). CDR1 is SEHNR and CDR2 is FQNEAQ in the germline V gene (reference sequence). V was cut by 8 bases and J by 6 bases, with 23 bases left in between. This CDR3 comprises 15 residues. The CDR3 bases are TGTGCCAGCGCGACATTGGGGCAGGGCCACTTCGAGCAGTACTTC. Protein product: CASATLGQGHFEQYF.

This clonotype has a count of ten or more. J is TRBJ2-7 and V is TRBV20-1, with unresolved D. This CDR3 contains 11 residues. Per the germline V gene, CDR1 is DFQATT and CDR2 is SNEGSKA (reference sequence). Trimming shortened V by 5 bases and J by 2 bases, and 7 bases separated the two germline ends. CDR3 nucleotides: TGCAGTGCTTTGGCCGCCTACGAGCAGTACTTC. This translates into CSALAAYEQYF.

V usage is TRBV18 and J usage is TRBJ1-4; D perhaps matches TRBD1 (6 bases). Germline V gene sequence: CDR1 KGHSH, CDR2 LQKENI. Trimming pared 3 bases from V and 8 bases from J, leaving 16 bases between. CDR3 length: 15 residues. CDR3 in DNA: TGTGCCAGCTCACCCATCAGGGGCGCAAGCGAAAAACTGTTTTTT. Its translation is CASSPIRGASEKLFF.

This clonotype was detected many times. This sequence joins TRBV25-1 and TRBJ2-1, with 8 bases lining up with TRBD1. Trimming cost V 7 bases and J 4 bases; bases outside gene matches: 9. This CDR3 has 15 amino acids. Germline CDR1 MGHDK, CDR2 SYGVNS. The CDR3 DNA is TGTGCCAGCACGAGGACAGGGACCTCTTACAATGAGCAGTTCTTC. Its protein is CASTRTGTSYNEQFF.

Ten or more counts support this clonotype. The chain carries TRBV20-1 and TRBJ1-1; D is unclear. Trimming took off 3 bases at V and 1 base at J, with 6 bases between the two ends. The germline gives CDR1 DFQATT, CDR2 SNEGSKA (reference sequence). The CDR3 has 12 residues. The CDR3 here is CSASRTNTEAFF. CDR3 in DNA: TGCAGTGCTAGCCGAACGAACACTGAAGCTTTCTTT.